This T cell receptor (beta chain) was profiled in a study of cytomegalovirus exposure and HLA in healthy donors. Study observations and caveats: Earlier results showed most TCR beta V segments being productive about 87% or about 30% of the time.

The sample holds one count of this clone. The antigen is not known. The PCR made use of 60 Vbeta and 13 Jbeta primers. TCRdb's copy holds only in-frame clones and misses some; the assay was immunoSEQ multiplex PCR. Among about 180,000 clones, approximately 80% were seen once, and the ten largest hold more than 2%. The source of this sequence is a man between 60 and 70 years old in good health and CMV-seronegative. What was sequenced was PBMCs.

This CDR3 reads CASGNGYTF. The CDR3 nucleotides read TGTGCCTCCGGTAATGGCTACACCTTC. This chain connects TRBV30 to TRBJ1-2, with D hard to call. Trimming took off 7 bases at V and 6 bases at J, with 6 bases between the two ends. CDR1 is GTSNPN and CDR2 is SVGIG in the germline V gene (reference sequence). The CDR3 spans 9 residues.